This T cell receptor beta chain was sequenced for a study of shared clonotypes between healthy human individuals. Repertoires were generated with immunoSEQ multiplex PCR, while TCRdb's copy carries only in-frame clones and drops some. The sample lists some 2,000,000 clones; about 95% were seen once. Trimming removed 6 bases from V and 4 bases from J, with 13 bases in between. The germline CDR1 and CDR2 sequences are SNHLY and FYNNEI. The CDR3 totals 13 residues. To note about this clone: Other nucleotide sequences in the sample specify the same CDR3.

The V gene is TRBV2, the J gene TRBJ2-7; possibly TRBD2 for D (6 bases). The receptor's source is a man younger than 35 in good health. Source material: naive CD4+ T cells sorted from blood. The subset here: CD45RA+ positively selected. DNA of the CDR3: TGTGCCAGCAGGCGGGACGGAACATACGAGCAGTACTTC. Translating gives CASRRDGTYEQYF.